The 20 T cell receptor beta chains given below trace back to one sample, sequenced in a study of shared clonotypes between healthy human individuals. The repertoire was sequenced with immunoSEQ multiplex PCR; TCRdb's copy has only in-frame clones and lacks some. Counted here are about 1.5 million clones, 95% to 99% occurring once; the ten biggest clones make up approximately 0.44%. Sequenced material: naive CD4+ T cells sorted from blood. The sample's subset: CD45RA+ positively selected. These receptors came from a man younger than 40 in good health.

This clone was seen once. CDR3 sequence reads: CSVAARQGALTDTQYF. CDR3 in DNA: TGCAGCGTTGCTGCGCGACAGGGGGCGCTGACAGATACGCAGTATTTT. The chain links TRBV29-1 to TRBJ2-3; 10 nucleotides align to TRBD1. The CDR3 is 16 residues long. The germline V gene encodes CDR1 SQVTM and CDR2 ANQGSEA. With 4 bases clipped from V and 3 bases from J, the junction kept 10 bases outside the gene matches.

This chain links TRBV5-4 with TRBJ2-1; 10 nucleotides align to TRBD2. Germline assignment: CDR1 SGHNT and CDR2 YYREEE (reference sequence). CDR3 length: 17 amino acids. J was trimmed by 1 base and V by 2 bases; bases with no gene match: 6. The CDR3 DNA reads as TGTGCCAGCAGCTTAGGCGGTAGCGGGAGGTCCTACAATGAGCAGTTCTTC. It specifies CASSLGGSGRSYNEQFF.

The V and J genes are TRBV29-1 and TRBJ2-2, with 10 bases matching TRBD2. The CDR3 runs to 15 residues. Germline V CDR1 and CDR2: SQVTM, ANQGSEA. V lost 6 bases to trimming and J lost 5 bases; unmatched junction nucleotides: 9. The CDR3 DNA reads as TGCAGCGTCGACGTTGTTAGCGGGAGGACCGGGGAGCTGTTTTTT. Translated: CSVDVVSGRTGELFF.

This CDR3 reads CASSPSTSVSNTEAFF. The CDR3 region has the DNA TGTGCCAGCAGCCCTTCGACGTCTGTATCGAACACTGAAGCTTTCTTT. The chain recombines TRBV5-4 with TRBJ1-1; D is undetermined. The CDR3 spans 16 residues. Trimming shortened V by 4 bases and J by 1 base, and 17 bases separated the two germline ends. Per germline, CDR1 SGHNT and CDR2 YYREEE (reference sequence).

This chain uses TRBV4-1 with TRBJ2-3, with 7 bases that match TRBD1. Germline loops: CDR1 MGHRA, CDR2 YSYEKL. The length of the CDR3 is 16 residues. The trim removed 4 bases at V and 0 bases at J, leaving 7 bases unmatched. The CDR3 nucleotides read TGCGCCAGCAGCCTTCAGACAGGGCCTAGCACAGATACGCAGTATTTT. Its protein is CASSLQTGPSTDTQYF.

This sequence joins TRBV4-3 and TRBJ2-3; the match to TRBD2 covers 8 bases. Germline V gene lookup returns CDR1 LGHNA and CDR2 YSLEER. Germline trimming cut 6 bases from V and 1 base from J; bases unmatched to any gene: 9. CDR3 length: 16 residues. The CDR3 loop reads CASSPEPAGGTDTQYF. The CDR3 DNA sequence: TGCGCCAGCAGTCCAGAGCCAGCGGGAGGCACAGATACGCAGTATTTT.

The chain employs TRBV19 and TRBJ2-1; 8 bases agree with TRBD1. CDR1 is LNHDA and CDR2 is SQIVND in the germline V gene (reference sequence). This CDR3 has 15 amino acids. Trimming at V came to 8 bases and at J to 0 bases, leaving 6 bases not matched to a gene. This chain's CDR3 is CASSQGGSSYNEQFF. The CDR3 DNA is TGTGCCAGTTCACAGGGGGGTAGCTCCTACAATGAGCAGTTCTTC.

This chain joins TRBV30 and TRBJ1-2, with no clear D. Trimming cost V 3 bases and J 2 bases, with 13 bases left between them. Looked up from germline, CDR1 is GTSNPN and CDR2 is SVGIG (reference sequence). The CDR3 totals 14 residues. The CDR3 is CAWRTIGNNYGYTF. Written as DNA, the CDR3 is TGTGCCTGGAGAACAATCGGGAACAACTATGGCTACACCTTC.

With respect to this clone: Other nucleotide sequences in the sample specify the same CDR3. The chain employs TRBV11-2 and TRBJ1-1; 7 nucleotides agree with TRBD1. The CDR3 consists of 15 residues. V shed 1 base, J shed 1 base, and the junction held 3 bases outside the gene matches. Germline V gene sequence: CDR1 SGHAT, CDR2 FQNNGV. CDR3 sequence: CASSLGDSPNTEAFF. In nucleotides, the CDR3 is TGTGCCAGCAGCTTAGGGGACAGTCCGAACACTGAAGCTTTCTTT. Full variable domain (remainder filled in from reference TRBV11-2 and TRBJ1-1): EAGVAQSPRYKIIEKRQSVAFWCNPISGHATLYWYQQILGQGPKLLIQFQNNGVVDDSQLPKDRFSAERLKGVDSTLKIQPAKLEDSAVYLCASSLGDSPNTEAFFGQGTRLTVV.

The rearrangement uses TRBV6-5 and TRBJ1-1; D possibly corresponds to TRBD1 (5 bases). Deletions cut 1 base from V and 3 bases from J, with 9 bases between. The CDR3 sequence is 14 residues long. Germline V lookup: CDR1 MNHEY, CDR2 SVGAGI. CDR3 loop: CASSYWRDYTEAFF. The CDR3 region has the DNA TGTGCCAGCAGTTACTGGAGGGACTACACTGAAGCTTTCTTT.

The rearrangement joins TRBV20-1 to TRBJ2-1; D unresolved. Germline V gives CDR1 DFQATT, CDR2 SNEGSKA (reference sequence). V was trimmed by 6 bases and J by 6 bases, leaving 9 bases between them. CDR3 size: 11 residues. The chain's CDR3 is CSAGKPNEQFF. CDR3 in DNA: TGCAGTGCCGGTAAGCCCAATGAGCAGTTCTTC.

The V and J genes are TRBV7-2 and TRBJ2-1, with TRBD2 as a possible D gene (6 bases). Deletions cut 2 bases from V and 10 bases from J, with 12 bases between. Germline CDR1 SGHTA, CDR2 FQGNSA. The CDR3 extends over 13 amino acids. This CDR3 is CASSLRIAAEQFF. In DNA form, the CDR3 reads TGTGCCAGCAGCTTACGGATAGCGGCGGAGCAGTTCTTC. Combining the CDR3 with reference TRBV7-2 and TRBJ2-1 gives the whole variable domain GAGVSQSPSNKVTEKGKDVELRCDPISGHTALYWYRQSLGQGLEFLIYFQGNSAPDKSGLPSDRFSAERTGGSVSTLTIQRTQQEDSAVYLCASSLRIAAEQFFGPGTRLTVL.

The gene calls are TRBV6-5 and TRBJ1-2, with D perhaps matching TRBD1 (6 bases). Looked up from germline, CDR1 is MNHEY and CDR2 is SVGAGI. With 2 bases removed from V and 4 bases from J, the gap between germline ends came to 11 bases. The CDR3 loop spans 14 amino acids. The CDR3 region has the DNA TGTGCCAGCAGTTACGGGGGGCACAGCTATGGCTACACCTTC. Encoded protein: CASSYGGHSYGYTF.

This clone came up once. The rearrangement joins TRBV5-1 to TRBJ1-2; D not certain. V was pared by 4 bases and J by 10 bases, with 14 bases between. The length of the CDR3 is 12 residues. Germline V gives CDR1 SGHRS, CDR2 YFSETQ. The CDR3 sequence: CASSGSRSIYTF. Written as DNA, the CDR3 is TGCGCCAGCAGCGGCAGTCGATCGATCTACACCTTC.

This clone showed up just once. The V gene is TRBV5-8, the J gene TRBJ1-1, with D possibly TRBD1 on 5 matching bases. Per the germline V gene, CDR1 is SGHTS and CDR2 is YDEGEE. The CDR3 loop spans 16 amino acids. V dropped 5 bases and J dropped 1 base, with 18 bases sitting between them. The CDR3 loop is CASRLLERGANTEAFF. The CDR3 DNA reads TGTGCCAGCAGACTCCTCGAAAGGGGTGCGAACACTGAAGCTTTCTTT.

This clone has a single count. The CDR3 protein is CASSYGTDPNTGELFF. DNA for the CDR3: TGCGCCAGCAGCTATGGGACAGATCCGAACACCGGGGAGCTGTTTTTT. The genes are TRBV5-1 and TRBJ2-2; TRBD1 matches at 7 bases. Germline V CDR1 and CDR2: SGHRS, YFSETQ. The CDR3 length is 16 residues. J was trimmed by 0 bases and V by 3 bases; bases with no gene match: 5.

The CDR3 DNA reads as TGTGCCAGCAGCTTTGAGCTCACTCGGGGCGGGGAGCTGTTTTTT. Translated: CASSFELTRGGELFF. V usage is TRBV5-4 and J usage is TRBJ2-2; D perhaps matches TRBD2 (5 bases). The V gene lost 2 bases and the J gene lost 7 bases, with 15 bases spanning the gap. The CDR3 has 15 amino acids. The germline gives CDR1 SGHNT, CDR2 YYREEE (reference sequence).

This chain joins TRBV6-1 and TRBJ2-7; 7 positions agree with TRBD2. Trimming at V came to 3 bases and at J to 3 bases, leaving 11 bases not matched to a gene. Germline-derived CDR1 and CDR2 are MNHNS and SASEGT. The CDR3 length is 16 residues. The chain's CDR3 is CASSDTGTIKYYEQYF. The CDR3, as DNA: TGTGCCAGCAGTGATACCGGGACTATTAAATACTACGAGCAGTACTTC.

V and J are TRBV11-2 and TRBJ2-7; weak D call: TRBD2 (6 bases). Germline values: CDR1 SGHAT, CDR2 FQNNGV. CDR3 length: 14 amino acids. V lost 5 bases to trimming and J lost 6 bases, with 17 bases between them. For the CDR3, the DNA is TGTGCCAGCAGCCCGTGGGTCTGGGGGGTCGAGCAGTACTTC. It encodes CASSPWVWGVEQYF.

This clone was recorded only once. This chain joins TRBV11-2 and TRBJ1-1, with D possibly TRBD1 on 5 matching bases. V lost 1 base to trimming and J lost 4 bases, with 13 bases between them. CDR1 and CDR2 from the germline V gene are SGHAT and FQNNGV. The CDR3 length is 15 residues. The CDR3 sequence is CASSLAGREGTEAFF. In DNA, the CDR3 is TGTGCCAGCAGCTTAGCTGGCAGGGAAGGCACTGAAGCTTTCTTT.